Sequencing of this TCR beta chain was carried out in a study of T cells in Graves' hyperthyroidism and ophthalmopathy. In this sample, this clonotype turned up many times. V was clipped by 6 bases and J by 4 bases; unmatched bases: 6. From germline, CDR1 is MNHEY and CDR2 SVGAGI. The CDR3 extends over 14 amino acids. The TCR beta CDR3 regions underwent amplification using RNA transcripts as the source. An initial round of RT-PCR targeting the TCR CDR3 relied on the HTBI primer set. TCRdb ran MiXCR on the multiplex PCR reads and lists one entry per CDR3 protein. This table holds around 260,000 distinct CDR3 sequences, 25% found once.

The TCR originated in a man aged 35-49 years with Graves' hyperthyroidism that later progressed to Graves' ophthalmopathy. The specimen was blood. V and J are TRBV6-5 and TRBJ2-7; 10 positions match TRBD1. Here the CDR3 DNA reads TGTGCCAGCAGAACCGGGACAGGGGAATACGAGCAGTACTTC. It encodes CASRTGTGEYEQYF.